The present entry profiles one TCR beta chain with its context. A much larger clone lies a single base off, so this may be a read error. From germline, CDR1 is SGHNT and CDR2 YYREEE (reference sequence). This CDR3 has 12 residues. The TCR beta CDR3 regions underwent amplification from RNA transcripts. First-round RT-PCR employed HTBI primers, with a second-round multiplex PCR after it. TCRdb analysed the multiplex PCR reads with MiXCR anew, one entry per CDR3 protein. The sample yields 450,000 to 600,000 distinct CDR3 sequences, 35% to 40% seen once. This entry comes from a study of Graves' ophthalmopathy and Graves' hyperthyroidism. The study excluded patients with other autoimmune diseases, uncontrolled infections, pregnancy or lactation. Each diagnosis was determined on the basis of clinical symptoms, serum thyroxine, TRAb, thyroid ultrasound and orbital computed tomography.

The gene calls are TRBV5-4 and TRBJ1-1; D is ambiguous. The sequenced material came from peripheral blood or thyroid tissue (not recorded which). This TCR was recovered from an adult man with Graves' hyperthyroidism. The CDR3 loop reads CASETPNTGAFF. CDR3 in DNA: TGTGCCAGCGAGACACCGAACACTGGAGCTTTCTTT.